The present T cell receptor (beta chain) was sequenced within a study of cytomegalovirus exposure and HLA in healthy donors (TCRdb year 2017). Describing the broader study: In an earlier analysis of 450 to 750 of the donors, 250 to 300 Gb of sequence data and about 110 million unique TCR beta sequences from about 180 million T cells were reported. Roughly 310 gigabases of sequencing data and tens of millions of unique TCR sequences were included in an early release covering roughly 600 HLA-typed donors. The genetic ancestry cluster associated with self-reported Caucasian donors included around 76% of the roughly 400 genotyped donors. The aim of the study was to test whether cataloging public T cell receptors could identify signatures of past pathogen exposure. The study profiled the T cell repertoires of under 700 subjects by immunosequencing and related them to cytomegalovirus serostatus. Besides the first cohort of under 700 subjects, a separate validation cohort made up of 90 to 150 different subjects was used. To predict cytomegalovirus infection status, the study combined high-throughput TCR immunosequencing, statistical association of individual TCRs with disease status, and machine learning. To study patterns of TCR occurrence, a later analysis re-analyzed previously published TCR beta repertoires from hundreds of donors and added high-resolution HLA genotyping. Rather than drawing on any new phenotypic data, the later analysis identified candidate immune exposures from TCR beta sequences and the way those sequences occurred across donors. An earlier analysis of approximately 580 of the donors used high-throughput TCR beta sequencing to judge whether each TCR beta V gene segment behaved as functional or pseudogenic. Donor age, sex, ethnicity and CMV serostatus were collected together with the repertoire data. A later genetic analysis used genome-wide SNP genotypes for about 60% of the roughly 700 donors, treating that subset as a discovery cohort. Every discovery cohort repertoire had been produced on one sequencing platform. HLA typing included class I and class II loci at four-digit resolution. The number of typed donors differed by locus: about 629-630 for A, B, C, DRB1 and DQB1; some 500 for DQA1; around 610 for DPA1; and roughly 490 for DPB1. Roughly 5 DR-DQ haplotypes were treated as single units for association and clustering because of strong linkage in the cohort. Among around 400 genotyped donors of the cohort, an average of roughly 240,000 unique TCR beta nucleotide sequences were sequenced per donor, 15% to 20% of them non-productive.

Note on this clone: Its antigen target is currently unknown. Base quality data are lacking; no much larger clone is found one base away.

The protocol used for the library was the immunoSEQ multiplex PCR assay. A mixture of 60 forward primers for TCR Vbeta segments and 13 reverse primers for TCR Jbeta segments was used in the multiplex PCR. Amplification of the CDR3 region of rearranged TCR beta genes was performed with a multiplex PCR assay on genomic DNA. On the Illumina HiSeq System, the amplified TCR beta libraries were sequenced as 87-base-pair reads. In the authors' own workflow: A later analysis tallied about 77 million unique TCR beta chains across the 666 repertoires, and around 10 million of those chains were shared by two or more donors. Raw reads were error-corrected and collapsed into unique sequences with a nearest-neighbor algorithm that merged closely related sequences to remove PCR and sequencing errors. V, D and J gene segments were assigned by aligning CDR3 sequences to IMGT reference sequences. For a sequence to be retained, a match of at least six nucleotides was required to both a V gene segment and a J gene segment. Rearrangements were classified as productive when the CDR3 lacked stop codons and remained in frame with V and J, and all other rearrangements were classified as non-productive. Following IMGT convention, CDR3 was defined as the stretch from the second conserved V-encoded cysteine up to the conserved J-encoded phenylalanine. The earlier analysis of approximately 500 of the donors excluded sequences that lacked an unambiguous match to a single V gene segment. An earlier analysis of 587 of the donors called V segments functional above 56.7% productive rearrangements and segregating when the between-donor standard deviation exceeded 5%. A statistical classification framework was built to diagnose cytomegalovirus status from the catalog of TCR beta chain sequences. A later analysis assigned V and J genes by comparing TCR nucleotide sequences with IMGT/GENE-DB human TR gene sequences. Using the TCRdist pipeline, a later analysis assigned CDR3 sequences along with most-parsimonious VDJ recombination scenarios. In a later analysis, every TCR beta chain was defined by the combination of its CDR3 amino acid sequence and its V-gene family, and reads without a unique V-gene family were dropped. As a way to deal with suspected cross-contamination and a sequencing artifact, a later analysis dropped 450 to 600 nucleotide sequences that were highly shared and had low generation probability. A later analysis calculated a clonal expansion index for each public chain from normalized within-repertoire ranks of inferred template counts. A later analysis computed generation probabilities with a VDJ recombination model fitted to out-of-frame rearrangements, and checked the results against IGoR. Hypergeometric tests were used in a later analysis to score TCR-TCR, TCR-HLA and TCR-CMV co-occurrence, with a repertoire-size bias correction applied to the TCR pairs. A later analysis estimated false discovery rates by permuting HLA or CMV assignments 20 times. In a later analysis, co-occurring TCRs were grouped using DBSCAN, with TCRdist sequence similarity added in when clustering inside HLA-allele-positive subsets. Repertoires with fewer than 30,000 or more than 120,000 public chains were left out of co-occurrence clustering, as were five repertoires with anomalous nucleotide sharing. In TCRdb, the immuneACCESS table is reduced to in-frame sequences with V and J assigned. These tables do not hold every clone; where another copy was compared, an unresolved V gene accounts for under half, and the others remain unexplained. The D gene and trimming were derived from the DNA, and the V and J assignments and clone size from that table. The sample table holds over 100,000 clones, of which around 87% were seen once. The top ten hold 5.2% of the sample.

In total, roughly 710 healthy bone marrow donors made up the cohort. At the time of sampling, every cohort member was nominally healthy, though immune exposures that went unrecorded were likely present. The donor tested CMV seronegative, placing the donor among the 350 to 400 seronegative members of the cohort. Every donor gave a peripheral blood sample, and the peripheral blood mononuclear cells from that sample were used for TCR beta sequencing. Genomic DNA extraction from the blood cell samples was performed with the Qiagen DNeasy Blood Extraction Kit. Study-wide findings and limitations: Broadly in line with IMGT annotations, most TCR beta V segments showed up in productive rearrangements about 90% or about 30% of the time in an earlier analysis of roughly 590 of the donors. Strong co-occurrence of HLA alleles, especially DR and DQ, made assigning TCR associations to individual alleles difficult. A later analysis found that TCR association rates varied across HLA loci, with DRB1 alleles showing the most associated TCRs and HLA-C alleles the fewest. In vitro tests confirmed that three of the cytomegalovirus-associated TCR beta chains recognize cytomegalovirus antigens. In both the original and validation cohorts, the classifier was reported to diagnose cytomegalovirus status with high specificity and sensitivity. A later analysis reported that several top co-occurrence clusters appeared linked to parvovirus B19, influenza, CMV and Epstein-Barr virus. A cluster of highly shared sequence variants was judged likely to be a technical artifact of the sequencing pipeline. A further reported finding was that TCR beta sequences accurately predicted the HLA-A and HLA-B alleles for most subjects in the first cohort. In this cohort, only TCR beta chains were sequenced, and detectable features were limited by the absence of alpha or paired-chain data. In a later analysis, HLA-associated TCR beta chains showed more clonal expansion and lower generation probabilities than non-associated chains that were equally common. At a false discovery rate of 0.05, a later analysis linked roughly 17,000 TCR beta sequences to specific HLA alleles. Most CMV-associated TCR beta chains appeared to be HLA-restricted in a later analysis, and the HLA associations seemed to be driven largely by CMV exposure. The study listed 164 TCR beta chains as associated with cytomegalovirus. Sequencing depth was assumed to be roughly uniform across donors in the presence/absence analyses, though that assumption may not hold. While some public TCRs were present in many individuals, most TCR sequences turned up only very rarely across donors. V-gene and J-gene trimming of TCR beta chains was associated with a missense DCLRE1C variant in a later genetic analysis, and the association was replicated in an independent cohort. In a later genetic analysis, fewer N-insertions in productive TCRs were reported among donors in an Asian-associated ancestry cluster than the 666-donor mean. Because HLA typing was unavailable for some donors at each locus, only the typed subset was used in association tests. Because counts were too low, roughly 17 rarely observed V segments, including chromosome 9 orphons, were left out of the earlier analysis of 587 of the donors. Immune exposure information for the cohort was limited to CMV serostatus. Correlated functional status among segregating V segments might be attributable to linkage disequilibrium, but an unknown experimental factor could not be ruled out. It was suggested by the authors that the approach could potentially be generalized to other disease states and immunological phenotypes.

This TCR was sampled from a woman in her thirties in good health and CMV-seronegative. Sequenced sample: PBMCs.

The DNA reads TGTGCCAGTAGTAGGACAGTTCCTTTCTACGAGCAGTACTTC. This gives the protein CASSRTVPFYEQYF. The sequence joins TRBV19 to TRBJ2-7; a tentative D match to TRBD1 spans 6 bases. Its CDR3 holds 14 amino acids, cysteine through phenylalanine. The read is trimmed to its CDR3 DNA, 42 bases read in frame from base 1. Cut back by 4 bases and 3 bases, the V and J ends lie 13 bases apart. CDR1 and CDR2 are read off the germline V gene (reference sequence) as LNHDA and SQIVND.